This T cell receptor beta chain is from a study of CD8 T cells in ankylosing spondylitis. Study conclusions and caveats: Disease-linked clones proved CD8+ and comparatively uncommon in peripheral blood.

TCRdb ran MiXCR on the 5' RACE reads and lists one entry per CDR3 protein. In the table there are some 200,000 distinct CDR3 sequences, about a quarter of which are singletons. This clonotype has ten or more counts. No antigen is known for it. The CDR3 totals 15 residues. Per germline, CDR1 SGHRS and CDR2 YFSETQ. V lost 4 bases and J lost 0, with 12 bases in between. This chain connects TRBV5-1 to TRBJ2-3; the D gene is possibly TRBD1 (6 bases). The sample taken for sequencing was blood, either unsorted or a sorted T cell fraction (not recorded which). The TCR was taken from a male donor with ankylosing spondylitis or in good health (not recorded which). CDR3 in amino acids: CASSTLDRSTDTQYF. The CDR3 DNA is TGCGCCAGCAGCACCTTGGACAGAAGCACAGATACGCAGTATTTT.